One and the same sample provided the 18 T cell receptor beta chains below, sequenced in a study of shared clonotypes between healthy human individuals. Profiled with immunoSEQ multiplex PCR; TCRdb holds only in-frame clones, not every one. The top ten clones hold less than 0.55% of a sample with 1.5 million to 1.9 million clones, 95% to 99% of them seen once. The sequenced material came from naive CD4+ T cells sorted from blood. Subset described: CD45RA+ positively selected. All receptors come from a man aged 25-45 years in good health.

The V call is TRBV29-1, the J call TRBJ2-5; 9 bases align to TRBD2. After removal of 5 bases from V and 5 bases from J, the junction contained 15 bases not matched to a gene. The CDR3 totals 16 residues. CDR1 and CDR2 from the germline V gene are SQVTM and ANQGSEA. The CDR3 is CSVTVLAGGRDETQYF. The CDR3 DNA reads as TGCAGCGTTACGGTGCTCGCGGGAGGGCGGGATGAGACCCAGTACTTC.

This chain links TRBV7-6 with TRBJ1-5, with D perhaps TRBD1 (6 bases). Trimming pared 5 bases from V and 1 base from J, leaving 9 bases between. The germline V gene encodes CDR1 SGHVS and CDR2 FNYEAQ. There are 14 residues in the CDR3. CDR3 loop: CASSLDRSNQPQHF. The CDR3 nucleotides are TGTGCCAGCAGCCTAGACAGGAGCAATCAGCCCCAGCATTTT.

Points on this clone: The same CDR3 arises from other DNA sequences in this sample as well. The chain uses TRBV5-4 and TRBJ2-7; D might be TRBD2 (6 bases). Germline V gene sequence: CDR1 SGHNT, CDR2 YYREEE (reference sequence). The ends were cut back, 7 bases at V and 0 bases at J, with 14 bases in the middle. This CDR3 contains 14 residues. Here the CDR3 DNA reads TGTGCCAGCTCCCCCAGCGGGTCCTCCTACGAGCAGTACTTC. Its translation: CASSPSGSSYEQYF.

This clone was seen just once. CDR3 residues: CASSPLGLVSYNEQFF. The DNA of the CDR3 is TGTGCCAGCTCACCACTGGGGCTAGTCTCCTACAATGAGCAGTTCTTC. The V and J genes are TRBV18 and TRBJ2-1, with D perhaps TRBD1 (5 bases). The CDR3 consists of 16 residues. The V gene's germline CDR1 is KGHSH and CDR2 LQKENI. V was clipped by 1 base and J by 0 bases, with 10 bases between them.

Points on this clone: Different DNA sequences within this sample yield the same CDR3. The chain has TRBV12-5 and TRBJ2-5; 9 positions match TRBD1. V trimming: 6 bases; J trimming: 2 bases; junction bases outside the gene matches: 4. CDR1 LGHNT and CDR2 FRNRAP come from the germline V gene. The CDR3 sequence is 14 residues long. The CDR3 DNA reads TGTGCTAGTGGACCGGGACAGGGTCAAGAGACCCAGTACTTC. Amino acid sequence: CASGPGQGQETQYF.

This sequence joins TRBV7-2 and TRBJ2-5; TRBD2 matches 9 bases. The CDR3 contains 16 residues. CDR1 SGHTA and CDR2 FQGNSA come from the germline V gene. V lost 0 bases to trimming and J lost 6 bases; unmatched junction nucleotides: 8. The CDR3 region has the DNA TGTGCCAGCAGCTTAGCCAATGGCGGGAGGGGTAAGACCCAGTACTTC. Protein: CASSLANGGRGKTQYF.

The rearrangement joins TRBV6-5 to TRBJ1-2; no clear D. CDR1 is MNHEY, CDR2 SVGAGI, per germline. V was cut by 2 bases and J by 0 bases, with 13 bases left in between. CDR3 size: 16 residues. CDR3 nucleotide sequence: TGTGCCAGCAGTTACCGGCGGACGGAGCCTAACTATGGCTACACCTTC. This sequence encodes CASSYRRTEPNYGYTF.

This chain connects TRBV7-9 to TRBJ2-2, with a tentative D call TRBD2 (5 bases). CDR3 length: 14 residues. Per germline, CDR1 SEHNR and CDR2 FQNEAQ (reference sequence). Trimming removed 5 bases at V and 6 bases at J, with 13 bases between. CDR3 nucleotide sequence: TGTGCCAGCAGCCCTTCTGGAGGCCCCGGGGAGCTGTTTTTT. Protein: CASSPSGGPGELFF.

The CDR3 here is CASRATSGRAGEQYF. The CDR3 DNA reads as TGTGCCAGCAGGGCCACTAGCGGGCGGGCCGGTGAGCAGTACTTC. The rearrangement links TRBV2 to TRBJ2-7, with TRBD2 matching 9 bases. Unmatched junction bases numbered 13, after V lost 6 bases and J lost 7 bases. This CDR3 region has 15 residues. Germline V lookup: CDR1 SNHLY, CDR2 FYNNEI.

The V call is TRBV28, the J call TRBJ1-2; tentatively, D is TRBD1 (5 bases). Per germline, CDR1 MDHEN and CDR2 SYDVKM. The germline V and J ends were trimmed by 8 bases and 7 bases, with 20 bases remaining between them. The CDR3 totals 14 residues. The CDR3 protein is CASWDLGGELGYTF. CDR3 bases: TGTGCCAGCTGGGACCTGGGGGGGGAACTTGGCTACACCTTC.

This rearrangement joins TRBV19 to TRBJ2-1; D call uncertain. Germline V gives CDR1 LNHDA, CDR2 SQIVND (reference sequence). The CDR3 is made up of 15 amino acids. V lost 5 bases and J 7 bases, leaving 18 bases between the germline ends. The CDR3, as DNA: TGTGCCAGTAGTGCAAGAAGATCGAATATTAATGAGCAGTTCTTC. This codes for CASSARRSNINEQFF.

This chain uses TRBV2 with TRBJ2-7; D possibly corresponds to TRBD1 (5 bases). CDR1 and CDR2 from the germline V gene are SNHLY and FYNNEI. V was shortened by 2 bases and J by 4 bases, with 15 bases between the two germline ends. There are 15 residues in the CDR3. This chain's CDR3 is CASSEQANPGYEQYF. In DNA, the CDR3 is TGTGCCAGCAGTGAACAGGCCAACCCAGGGTACGAGCAGTACTTC.

The chain uses TRBV9 and TRBJ1-2; D perhaps matches TRBD1 (6 bases). The germline V and J ends were trimmed by 2 bases and 5 bases, with 16 bases remaining between them. Germline loops: CDR1 SGDLS, CDR2 YYNGEE. This CDR3 spans 15 amino acids. The CDR3 sequence is CASSVSLGAVYGYTF. CDR3 coding DNA: TGTGCCAGCAGCGTGAGTTTGGGGGCAGTGTATGGCTACACCTTC.

V and J are TRBV10-3 and TRBJ2-3; the D gene is possibly TRBD2 (6 bases). V lost 6 bases to trimming and J lost 1 base, with 11 bases between them. Germline V gives CDR1 ENHRY, CDR2 SYGVKD. The CDR3 loop spans 14 amino acids. CDR3 amino acids: CAIRRTTGTDTQYF. DNA of the CDR3: TGTGCCATCAGGAGGACTACAGGCACAGATACGCAGTATTTT.

This rearrangement joins TRBV6-4 to TRBJ2-7; 10 bases line up with TRBD2. This CDR3 is 14 amino acids long. V lost 5 bases to trimming and J lost 0 bases; unmatched junction nucleotides: 1. The germline V gene encodes CDR1 MRHNA and CDR2 SNTAGT. The CDR3 is CASSLAGDSYEQYF. The DNA of the CDR3 is TGTGCCAGCAGTCTAGCGGGAGACTCCTACGAGCAGTACTTC.

The chain couples TRBV15 to TRBJ2-5; 8 bases are a match to TRBD1. Trimming took 5 bases from V and 4 from J; bases not matched to a gene: 9. CDR1 and CDR2 (germline): LNHNV, YYDKDF (reference sequence). The CDR3 runs to 15 residues. CDR3 bases: TGTGCCACCAGCCCTAGAGGACAGGGAGGAGAGACCCAGTACTTC. It codes for CATSPRGQGGETQYF.

The CDR3 nucleotides are TGCGCCAGCCAGGGGACAGGGACGGGGGAGCAGTACTTC. Its translation: CASQGTGTGEQYF. This rearrangement joins TRBV5-1 to TRBJ2-7, with 9 bases matching TRBD1. The germline CDR1 and CDR2 sequences are SGHRS and YFSETQ. V was pared by 7 bases and J by 7 bases, with 9 bases of the junction left unmatched. The CDR3 is made up of 13 amino acids. Together with reference TRBV5-1 and TRBJ2-7, the CDR3 gives the full variable domain: KAGVTQTPRYLIKTRGQQVTLSCSPISGHRSVSWYQQTPGQGLQFLFEYFSETQRNKGNFPGRFSGRQFSNSRSEMNVSTLELGDSALYLCASQGTGTGEQYFGPGTRLTVT.

The rearrangement joins TRBV30 to TRBJ2-7; D remains ambiguous. This CDR3 is 14 amino acids long. Per germline, CDR1 GTSNPN and CDR2 SVGIG (reference sequence). Trimming removed 3 bases at V and 5 bases at J, with 17 bases between. The CDR3, as DNA: TGTGCCTGGAGACAACAAGGGTTGCCTAACGAGCAGTACTTC. It translates to CAWRQQGLPNEQYF. The variable domain in full, with the rest retrieved from reference TRBV30 and TRBJ2-7, is SQTIHQWPATLVQPVGSPLSLECTVEGTSNPNLYWYRQAAGRGLQLLFYSVGIGQISSEVPQNLSASRPQDRQFILSSKKLLLSDSGFYLCAWRQQGLPNEQYFGPGTRLTVT.